The 5 T cell receptor beta chains reported below all come from one sample, sequenced in a study of beta chain features in type 1 diabetes. Of the isolated RNA, all was reverse transcribed, and so the sequenced material was expressed TCRB transcripts. Profiling relied on immunoSEQ multiplex PCR, and the TCRdb table lists in-frame clones only, not all of them. This table has 400,000 to 550,000 clones, roughly 11% appearing once. The sample was naive CD4+ T cells from blood. These receptors originate from a woman aged 18-29 years in good health.

This clone has only a few counts. The rearrangement joins TRBV29-1 to TRBJ1-6, with TRBD1 identical over 10 bases. The CDR3 is made up of 13 amino acids. Germline CDR1 SQVTM, CDR2 ANQGSEA. V gave up 7 bases and J gave up 7 bases; unmatched junction bases: 4. In DNA form, the CDR3 reads TGCAGCGCAGGACAGGGGGTGAATTCACCCCTCCACTTT. Residues: CSAGQGVNSPLHF.

The chain combines TRBV5-1 with TRBJ1-6; TRBD1 aligns across 7 bases. Germline V lookup: CDR1 SGHRS, CDR2 YFSETQ. The CDR3 contains 12 residues. J lost 7 bases, V lost 5 bases, and 0 bases had no gene match. The CDR3 nucleotides read TGCGCCAGCAGGACAGGGAATTCACCCCTCCACTTT. Its protein product is CASRTGNSPLHF.

The chain is built from TRBV5-1 and TRBJ2-2; D possibly uses TRBD1 or TRBD2 (5 bases each). The CDR3 is 17 residues long. Germline V lookup: CDR1 SGHRS, CDR2 YFSETQ. V lost 1 base, J lost 7 bases, and 20 bases lay in between. CDR3 in amino acids: CASSLLSGTLVRGELFF. The CDR3 DNA reads TGCGCCAGCAGCTTGCTCTCCGGGACCTTAGTTCGCGGGGAGCTGTTTTTT.

This clone was recorded a few times. V is TRBV5-6 and J is TRBJ2-1; D call uncertain. V dropped 3 bases and J dropped 6 bases, with 10 bases sitting between them. CDR1 and CDR2 (germline): SGHDT, YYEEEE. This CDR3 is 13 amino acids long. The DNA for the CDR3 is TGTGCCAGCAGCTCGGTGAGTTCCAATGAGCAGTTCTTC. The encoded protein is CASSSVSSNEQFF.

V is TRBV5-6 and J is TRBJ1-4; tentatively, D is TRBD1 (5 bases). This CDR3 is 17 amino acids long. Trimming took 4 bases from V and 0 from J, leaving 16 bases between them. CDR1 SGHDT and CDR2 YYEEEE come from the germline V gene. CDR3 sequence reads: CASSPGTAVATNEKLFF. The CDR3 region has the DNA TGTGCCAGCAGCCCGGGGACCGCAGTTGCAACTAATGAAAAACTGTTTTTT. Variable domain in full (rest from reference TRBV5-6 and TRBJ1-4): DAGVTQSPTHLIKTRGQQVTLRCSPKSGHDTVSWYQQALGQGPQFIFQYYEEEERQRGNFPDRFSGHQFPNYSSELNVNALLLGDSALYLCASSPGTAVATNEKLFFGSGTQLSVL.